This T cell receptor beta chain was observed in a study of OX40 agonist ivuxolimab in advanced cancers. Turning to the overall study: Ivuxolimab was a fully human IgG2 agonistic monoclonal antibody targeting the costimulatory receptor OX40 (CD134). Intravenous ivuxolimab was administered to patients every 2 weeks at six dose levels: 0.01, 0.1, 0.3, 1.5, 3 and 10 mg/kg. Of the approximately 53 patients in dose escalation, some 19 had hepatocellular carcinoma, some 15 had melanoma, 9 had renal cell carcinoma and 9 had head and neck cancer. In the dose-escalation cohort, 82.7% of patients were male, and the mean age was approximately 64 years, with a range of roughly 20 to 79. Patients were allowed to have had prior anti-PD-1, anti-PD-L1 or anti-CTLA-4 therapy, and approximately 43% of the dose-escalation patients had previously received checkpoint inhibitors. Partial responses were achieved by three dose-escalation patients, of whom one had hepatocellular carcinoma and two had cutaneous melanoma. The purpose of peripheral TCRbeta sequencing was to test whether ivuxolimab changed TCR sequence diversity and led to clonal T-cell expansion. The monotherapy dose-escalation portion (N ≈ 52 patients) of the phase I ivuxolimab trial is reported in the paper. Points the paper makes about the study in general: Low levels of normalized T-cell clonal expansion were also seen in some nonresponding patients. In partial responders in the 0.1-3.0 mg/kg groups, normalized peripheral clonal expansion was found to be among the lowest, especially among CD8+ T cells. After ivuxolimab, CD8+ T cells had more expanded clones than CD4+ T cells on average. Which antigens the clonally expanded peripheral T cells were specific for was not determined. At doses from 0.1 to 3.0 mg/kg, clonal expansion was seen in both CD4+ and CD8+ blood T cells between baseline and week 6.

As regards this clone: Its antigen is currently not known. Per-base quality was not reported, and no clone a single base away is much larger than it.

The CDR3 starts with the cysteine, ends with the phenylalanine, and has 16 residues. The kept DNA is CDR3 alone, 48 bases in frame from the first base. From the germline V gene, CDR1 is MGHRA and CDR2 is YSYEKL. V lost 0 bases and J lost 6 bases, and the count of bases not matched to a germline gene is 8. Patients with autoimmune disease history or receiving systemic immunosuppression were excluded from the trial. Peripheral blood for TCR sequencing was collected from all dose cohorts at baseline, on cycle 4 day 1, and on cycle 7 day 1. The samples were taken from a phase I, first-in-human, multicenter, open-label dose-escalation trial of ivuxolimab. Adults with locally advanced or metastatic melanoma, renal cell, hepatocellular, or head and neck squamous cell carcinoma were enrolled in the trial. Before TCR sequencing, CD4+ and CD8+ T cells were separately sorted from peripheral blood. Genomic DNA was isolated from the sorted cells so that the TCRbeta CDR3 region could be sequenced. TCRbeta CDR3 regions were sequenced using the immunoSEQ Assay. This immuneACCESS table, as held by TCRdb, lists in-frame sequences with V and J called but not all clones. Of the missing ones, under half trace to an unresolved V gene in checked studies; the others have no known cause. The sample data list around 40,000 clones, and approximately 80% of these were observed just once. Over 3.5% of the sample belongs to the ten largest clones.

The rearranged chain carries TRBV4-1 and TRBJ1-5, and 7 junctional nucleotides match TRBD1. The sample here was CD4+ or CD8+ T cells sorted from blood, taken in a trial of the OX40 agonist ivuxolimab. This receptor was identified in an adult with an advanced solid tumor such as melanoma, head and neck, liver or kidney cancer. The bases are TGCGCCAGCAGCCAAGATAATGGGCAGGGGGGTCAGCCCCAGCATTTT. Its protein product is CASSQDNGQGGQPQHF.